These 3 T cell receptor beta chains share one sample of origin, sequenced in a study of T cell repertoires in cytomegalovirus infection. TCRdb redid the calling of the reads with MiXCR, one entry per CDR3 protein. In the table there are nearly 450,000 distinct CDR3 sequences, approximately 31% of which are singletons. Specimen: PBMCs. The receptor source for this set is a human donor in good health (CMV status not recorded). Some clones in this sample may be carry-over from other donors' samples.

The CDR3 DNA is TGCGCCAGCAGCTTTTCGGAGCGGTGGGAGACCCAGTACTTC. Translation gives CASSFSERWETQYF. The chain uses TRBV5-1 and TRBJ2-5, with D maybe TRBD2 (5 bases). The CDR3 is 14 residues long. Germline loops: CDR1 SGHRS, CDR2 YFSETQ. Trimming took off 2 bases at V and 5 bases at J, with 13 bases between the two ends.

Here the CDR3 DNA reads TGTGCCAGCAGCTTAAACGCGGGGGCGGATTCACCCCTCCACTTT. It is translated as CASSLNAGADSPLHF. The chain uses TRBV7-3 and TRBJ1-6; tentatively, D is TRBD1 (6 bases). The CDR3 length is 15 residues. Trimming left V 1 base short and J 8 bases short, with 12 bases between. Germline loops: CDR1 SGHTA, CDR2 FQGTGA. Using reference TRBV7-3 and TRBJ1-6 for the parts outside the CDR3, the full variable domain is GAGVSQTPSNKVTEKGKYVELRCDPISGHTALYWYRQSLGQGPEFLIYFQGTGAADDSGLPNDRFFAVRPEGSVSTLKIQRTERGDSAVYLCASSLNAGADSPLHFGNGTRLTVT.

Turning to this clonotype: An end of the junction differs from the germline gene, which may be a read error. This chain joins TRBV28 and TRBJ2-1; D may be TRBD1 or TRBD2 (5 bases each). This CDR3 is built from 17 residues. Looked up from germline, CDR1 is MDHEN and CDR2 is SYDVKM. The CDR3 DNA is TGTGCCAGCACCCGTAATCGGGACCTGTTCGAGTGGAATGAGCCGTTCTTC. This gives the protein CASTRNRDLFEWNEPFF. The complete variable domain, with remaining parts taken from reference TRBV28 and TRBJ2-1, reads DVKVTQSSRYLVKRTGEKVFLECVQDMDHENMFWYRQDPGLGLRLIYFSYDVKMKEKGDIPEGYSVSREKKERFSLILESASTNQTSMYLCASTRNRDLFEWNEPFFGPGTRLTVL.